The 12 T cell receptor beta chains given below trace back to one sample, sequenced in a study of blood T cells in healthy people across ages. A sample-barcoded 5' primer and a J-beta primer mix were used in a second PCR of roughly 7 to 11 cycles. TCRdb analysed the 5' RACE reads with MiXCR anew, one entry per CDR3 protein. The data contain over 1,500,000 distinct CDR3 sequences, roughly two fifths of them seen just once; the ten biggest clones take up about 21%. What was sequenced was blood. Receptors originate from a human donor in good health.

The genes are TRBV19 and TRBJ1-1, with TRBD1 identical over 8 bases. The CDR3 is 13 residues long. CDR1 is LNHDA, CDR2 SQIVND, per germline (reference sequence). The V and J ends lost 7 bases and 2 bases, in that order; junction bases with no gene match: 3. The CDR3 reads CASTGGLNTEAFF. For the CDR3, the DNA is TGTGCCAGTACAGGGGGCCTAAACACTGAAGCTTTCTTT.

This clonotype occurred a few times. J is TRBJ2-1 and V is TRBV27; D might be TRBD1 (6 bases). V lost 3 bases and J lost 2, with 8 bases in between. There are 14 residues in the CDR3. Germline V gene lookup returns CDR1 MNHEY and CDR2 SMNVEV (reference sequence). In nucleotides, the CDR3 is TGTGCCAGCAGTTTTACAGGGCCCTACAATGAGCAGTTCTTC. It yields the protein CASSFTGPYNEQFF.

This clonotype has just a few counts. The chain employs TRBV11-3 and TRBJ1-2, with D tentatively TRBD1 (5 bases). The V gene lost 2 bases and the J gene lost 4 bases, with 29 bases spanning the gap. The V gene's germline CDR1 is SGHNT and CDR2 YENEEA. This CDR3 has 20 residues. CDR3 bases: TGTGCCAGCAGCTTAAGGTTGATGGGACTCTCCGGCGATGAGAGCTATGGCTACACCTTC. Amino acids: CASSLRLMGLSGDESYGYTF.

J is TRBJ1-5 and V is TRBV6-2 or TRBV6-3; no reliable D call. This CDR3 comprises 14 residues. The V gene lost 5 bases and the J gene lost 8 bases, with 16 bases spanning the gap. Per the germline V gene, CDR1 is MNHEY and CDR2 is SVGEGT. CDR3 nucleotides: TGTGCCAGCAGTCCAAACCCAGGAGGCAAGCCCCAGCATTTT. Its translation: CASSPNPGGKPQHF.

The rearrangement joins TRBV2 to TRBJ1-4; the D gene is possibly TRBD1 (6 bases). The CDR3 runs 14 residues. Trimming shortened V by 6 bases and J by 5 bases, and 13 bases separated the two germline ends. The germline V gene encodes CDR1 SNHLY and CDR2 FYNNEI. CDR3 sequence: CASRRDTVNEKLFF. CDR3 sequence (DNA): TGTGCCAGCAGGAGGGACACCGTGAATGAAAAACTGTTTTTT.

V and J are TRBV7-9 and TRBJ1-1; D is uncertain. Germline values: CDR1 SEHNR, CDR2 FQNEAQ (reference sequence). Trimming removed 6 bases at V and 5 bases at J, with 13 bases between. The CDR3 has 13 amino acids. CDR3 in amino acids: CASRLDPQTEAFF. DNA for the CDR3: TGTGCCAGCAGACTAGACCCTCAGACTGAAGCTTTCTTT.

The J gene is TRBJ1-2, the V gene TRBV7-2; TRBD1 aligns across 8 bases. CDR1 is SGHTA, CDR2 FQGNSA, per germline. V lost 5 bases and J lost 7; bases outside the gene matches: 15. This CDR3 spans 16 amino acids. The CDR3 DNA follows: TGTGCCAGCAGCACCTATACCGGGACAGGCCGGGGTGGCTACACCTTC. Protein: CASSTYTGTGRGGYTF.

This rearrangement joins TRBV21-1 to TRBJ2-2. TRBV21-1 is a known pseudogene. The CDR3 consists of 13 residues. The CDR3 region is CASQGWYTGELFF. In DNA form, the CDR3 reads TGTGCCAGTCAGGGGTGGTACACCGGGGAGCTGTTTTTT.

The J gene is TRBJ1-4, the V gene TRBV12-3 or TRBV12-4; D is unresolved. The CDR3 extends over 14 amino acids. Trimming cost V 4 bases and J 8 bases, with 14 bases left between them. Here the CDR3 reads CASSWRTRGEKLFF. CDR3 coding DNA: TGTGCCAGCAGTTGGAGGACCCGAGGGGAAAAACTGTTTTTT.

The chain has TRBV2 and TRBJ2-3, with 10 nucleotides matching TRBD1. V shed 7 bases and J 5 bases; nucleotides not matched to a gene: 9. This CDR3 is built from 15 residues. Per the germline V gene, CDR1 is SNHLY and CDR2 is FYNNEI. CDR3 amino acids: CASTLARTGGDTQYF. The CDR3 DNA is TGTGCCAGCACCCTTGCCAGGACAGGGGGAGATACGCAGTATTTT.

The V and J genes are TRBV28 and TRBJ1-4, with TRBD1 identical over 9 bases. The CDR3 extends over 15 amino acids. V lost 3 bases to trimming and J lost 7 bases; unmatched junction nucleotides: 6. CDR1 MDHEN and CDR2 SYDVKM come from the germline V gene. CDR3 region: CASSFRGQGTEKLFF. The DNA for the CDR3 is TGTGCCAGCAGTTTTCGGGGACAGGGCACTGAAAAACTGTTTTTT. The full variable domain, with the rest looked up from reference TRBV28 and TRBJ1-4, is DVKVTQSSRYLVKRTGEKVFLECVQDMDHENMFWYRQDPGLGLRLIYFSYDVKMKEKGDIPEGYSVSREKKERFSLILESASTNQTSMYLCASSFRGQGTEKLFFGSGTQLSVL.

This clonotype turned up a few times. The V and J genes are TRBV20-1 and TRBJ2-4, with 9 positions matching TRBD1. The J call is uncertain, as TRBJ2-7 better fits the DNA end. CDR1 and CDR2 (germline): DFQATT, SNEGSKA (reference sequence). The CDR3 has 13 residues. CDR3: CSAQRTGEGEQYF. The DNA of the CDR3 is TGCAGTGCTCAACGGACAGGGGAAGGCGAGCAGTACTTC.